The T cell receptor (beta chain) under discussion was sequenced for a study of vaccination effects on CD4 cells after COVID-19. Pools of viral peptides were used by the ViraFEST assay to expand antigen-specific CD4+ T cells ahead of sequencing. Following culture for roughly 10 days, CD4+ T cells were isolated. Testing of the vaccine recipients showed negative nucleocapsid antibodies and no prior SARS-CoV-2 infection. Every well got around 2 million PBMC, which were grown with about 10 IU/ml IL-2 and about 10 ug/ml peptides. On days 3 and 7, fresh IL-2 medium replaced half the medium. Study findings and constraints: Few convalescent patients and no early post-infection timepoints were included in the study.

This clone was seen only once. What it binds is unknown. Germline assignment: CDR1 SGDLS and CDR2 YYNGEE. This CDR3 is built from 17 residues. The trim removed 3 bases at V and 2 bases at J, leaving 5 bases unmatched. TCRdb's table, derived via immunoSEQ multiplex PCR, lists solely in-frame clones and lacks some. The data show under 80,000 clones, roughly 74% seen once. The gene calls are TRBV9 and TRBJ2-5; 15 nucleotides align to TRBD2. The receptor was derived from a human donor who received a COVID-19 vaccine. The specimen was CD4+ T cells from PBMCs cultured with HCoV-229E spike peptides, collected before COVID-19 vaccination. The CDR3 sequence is CASSGGTSGGFQETQYF. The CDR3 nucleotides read TGTGCCAGCAGCGGTGGGACTAGCGGGGGGTTTCAAGAGACCCAGTACTTC.